This T cell receptor (beta chain) was identified during a study of T cell repertoires in aging, cancer and after chemotherapy. Whole-study findings and limits: In cancer patients, declining TCR diversity with age involved lost richness and lost evenness.

Multiplex touch-down PCR with TRB-A/B primers amplified rearranged V-D-J TRB sequences. TCRdb re-analysed the multiplex PCR reads in MiXCR, keeping a single row per CDR3 protein. The table shows over 8,500 distinct CDR3 sequences, with around a quarter occurring only once. The template was genomic DNA from peripheral blood, not RNA. With 4 bases clipped from V and 4 bases from J, the junction kept 2 bases outside the gene matches. Germline lookup yields CDR1 MNHEY and CDR2 SVGEGT. This CDR3 region has 15 residues. Concerning this clonotype itself: Its antigen is unidentified.

What was sequenced was blood. This sequence joins TRBV6-2 or TRBV6-3 and TRBJ2-5; 14 bases agree with TRBD2. The TCR comes from a human donor in good health. The CDR3 region is CASSFGLAGGETQYF. The CDR3 bases are TGTGCCAGCAGTTTTGGACTAGCGGGGGGAGAGACCCAGTACTTC.